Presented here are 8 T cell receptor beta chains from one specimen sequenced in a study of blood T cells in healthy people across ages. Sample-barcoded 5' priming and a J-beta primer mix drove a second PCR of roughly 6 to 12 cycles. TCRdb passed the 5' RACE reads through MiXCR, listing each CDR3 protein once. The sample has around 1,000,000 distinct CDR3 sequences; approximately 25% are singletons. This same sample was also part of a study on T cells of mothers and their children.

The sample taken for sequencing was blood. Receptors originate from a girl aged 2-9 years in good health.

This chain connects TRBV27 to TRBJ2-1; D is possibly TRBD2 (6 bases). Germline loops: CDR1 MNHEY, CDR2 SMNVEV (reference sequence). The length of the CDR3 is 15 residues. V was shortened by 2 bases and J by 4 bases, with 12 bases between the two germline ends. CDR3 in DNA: TGTGCCAGCAGTTTACGGGGGACGGGTTACAATGAGCAGTTCTTC. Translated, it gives CASSLRGTGYNEQFF.

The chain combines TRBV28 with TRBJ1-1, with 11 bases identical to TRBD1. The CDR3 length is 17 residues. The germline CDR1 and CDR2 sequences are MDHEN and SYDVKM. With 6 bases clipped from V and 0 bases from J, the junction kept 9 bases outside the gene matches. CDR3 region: CASSPSGTGGVNTEAFF. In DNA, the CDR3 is TGTGCCAGCAGCCCTTCCGGGACAGGGGGGGTGAACACTGAAGCTTTCTTT.

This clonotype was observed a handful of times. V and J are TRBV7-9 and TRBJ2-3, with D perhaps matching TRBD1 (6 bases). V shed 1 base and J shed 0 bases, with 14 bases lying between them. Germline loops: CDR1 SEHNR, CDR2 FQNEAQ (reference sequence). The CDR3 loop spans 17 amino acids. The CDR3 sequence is CASSLGTVGTSTDTQYF. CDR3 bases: TGTGCCAGCAGCTTAGGTACGGTCGGGACAAGCACAGATACGCAGTATTTT.

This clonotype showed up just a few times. The chain's CDR3 is CASSLGRQVGNTIYF. The CDR3 DNA sequence: TGTGCCAGCAGCTTAGGCAGGCAGGTTGGAAACACCATATATTTT. The rearrangement uses TRBV11-2 and TRBJ1-3; D call uncertain. Germline CDR1 reads SGHAT; CDR2 reads FQNNGV. V shed 1 base and J shed 3 bases, with 10 bases lying between them. The CDR3 has 15 amino acids.

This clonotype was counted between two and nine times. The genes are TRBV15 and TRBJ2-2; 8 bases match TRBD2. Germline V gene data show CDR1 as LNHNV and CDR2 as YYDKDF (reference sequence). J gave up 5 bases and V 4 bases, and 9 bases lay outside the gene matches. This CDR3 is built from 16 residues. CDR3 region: CATSTGREARTGELFF. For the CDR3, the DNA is TGTGCCACCAGCACTGGGCGGGAGGCTCGGACCGGGGAGCTGTTTTTT.

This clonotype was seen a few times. This CDR3 reads CASSLAGPPVGGYTF. For the CDR3, the DNA is TGTGCCAGCAGCTTAGCGGGTCCCCCGGTCGGTGGCTACACCTTC. The chain has TRBV7-9 and TRBJ1-2; D remains ambiguous. The V gene lost 0 bases and the J gene lost 7 bases, with 15 bases spanning the gap. This CDR3 is built from 15 residues. Germline CDR1 and CDR2: SEHNR and FQNEAQ (reference sequence).

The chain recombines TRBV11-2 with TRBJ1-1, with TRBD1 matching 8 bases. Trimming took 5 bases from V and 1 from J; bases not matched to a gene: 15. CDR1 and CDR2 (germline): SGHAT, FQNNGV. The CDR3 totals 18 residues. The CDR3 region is CASSRGPKTGAQNTEAFF. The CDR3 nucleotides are TGTGCCAGCAGCAGAGGCCCTAAGACAGGGGCCCAGAACACTGAAGCTTTCTTT.

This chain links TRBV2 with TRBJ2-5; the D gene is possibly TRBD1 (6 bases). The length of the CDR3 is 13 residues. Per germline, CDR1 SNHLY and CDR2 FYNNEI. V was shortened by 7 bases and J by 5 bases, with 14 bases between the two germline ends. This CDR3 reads CASKEQGWETQYF. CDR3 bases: TGTGCCAGCAAAGAGCAGGGGTGGGAGACCCAGTACTTC.